The rows below give T cell receptor beta chains drawn from one sample of a study of shared clonotypes between healthy human individuals. The table came from immunoSEQ multiplex PCR; TCRdb's copy has only in-frame clones and leaves some out. The sample includes 2 million to 2.5 million clones, more than 85% seen only once; the top ten take around 0.4%. The sample was naive CD4+ T cells from PBMCs. Receptors originate from a man younger than 30 in good health. Some clones in this sample may be carry-over from other donors' samples. Each CDR3 is given with its conserved first and last residue. The order of the fields is D gene, J gene, clone size, V gene, CDR3 DNA, CDR3 protein. D genes are given only for firm matches. The size of a clone is reported for some rows only, either as once, few or many, or as a class for expanded clones.

D: -; J: TRBJ1-6; size: -; V: TRBV11-2; DNA: TGTGCCAGCAGCTTTTTGTCCGGGGTTTTTTCGGCCCTCCACTTT; CDR3: CASSFLSGVFSALHF
D: -; J: TRBJ2-1; size: -; V: TRBV7-9; DNA: TGTGCCAGCAGCTTACTGTTGGGGATCTACAATGAGCAGTTCTTC; CDR3: CASSLLLGIYNEQFF
D: -; J: TRBJ1-5; size: -; V: TRBV21-1; DNA: TGTGCCAGCAGCAAAGTTTGGTTGGGACAGGGGGCCCCTGGGAGCAATCAGCCCCAGCATTTT; CDR3: CASSKVWLGQGAPGSNQPQHF
D: -; J: TRBJ1-5; size: -; V: TRBV2; DNA: TGTGCCAGCAGTGAAGGGACTAATAGCAATCAGCCCCAGCATTTT; CDR3: CASSEGTNSNQPQHF
D: -; J: TRBJ1-1; size: -; V: TRBV5-5; DNA: TGTGCCAGCAGCTTGGCGGGTCAGAAGAACACTGAAGCTTTCTTT; CDR3: CASSLAGQKNTEAFF
D: -; J: TRBJ2-4; size: -; V: TRBV7-8; DNA: TGTGCCAGCAGCTTGTCGATAGGTTCAGCTCAGTACTTC; CDR3: CASSLSIGSAQYF
D: -; J: TRBJ2-3; size: -; V: TRBV7-3; DNA: TGTGCCAGCAGCTCAGATCTGGGGGATACGCAGTATTTT; CDR3: CASSSDLGDTQYF
D: TRBD1; J: TRBJ1-5; size: -; V: TRBV15; DNA: TGTGCCACCAGCAGAGGGCGGGTAGGACAGGGGCGGTTCCAGCCCCAGCATTTT; CDR3: CATSRGRVGQGRFQPQHF
D: -; J: TRBJ1-1; size: -; V: TRBV6-5; DNA: TGTGCCAGCAGCGACACCCTTGAAGCTTTCTTT; CDR3: CASSDTLEAFF
D: -; J: TRBJ2-7; size: -; V: TRBV28; DNA: TGTGCCAGCCGGGACCTTGGCCACGAGCAGTACTTC; CDR3: CASRDLGHEQYF
D: TRBD1; J: TRBJ1-1; size: -; V: TRBV27; DNA: TGTGCCAGCAGCAACGATAGGGGACAGGGCGCTTTCTTT; CDR3: CASSNDRGQGAFF
D: TRBD1; J: TRBJ2-1; size: -; V: TRBV11-2; DNA: TGTGCCAGCAGCTCTTGGACAGGGTACAATGAGCAGTTCTTC; CDR3: CASSSWTGYNEQFF
D: -; J: TRBJ1-1; size: -; V: TRBV9; DNA: TGTGCCAGCAGCGTAGCTCTAGTCGGCGGGGGGCATGAAGCTTTCTTT; CDR3: CASSVALVGGGHEAFF
D: TRBD1; J: TRBJ2-7; size: -; V: TRBV28; DNA: TGTGCCAGCAGTAGGGGGCCAGTCTACGAGCAGTACTTC; CDR3: CASSRGPVYEQYF
D: -; J: TRBJ2-1; size: once; V: TRBV4-2; DNA: TGTGCCAGCAGCCAAGTGTTTGGCTCCCTAGGTGACTACAATGAGCAGTTCTTC; CDR3: CASSQVFGSLGDYNEQFF
D: TRBD1; J: TRBJ1-1; size: few; V: TRBV30; DNA: TGTGCCTGGGAACAGGGGGACACTGAAGCTTTCTTT; CDR3: CAWEQGDTEAFF
D: TRBD2; J: TRBJ2-2; size: -; V: TRBV7-2; DNA: TGTGCCAGCGTTAAACGGGACTACTACACCGGGGAGCTGTTTTTT; CDR3: CASVKRDYYTGELFF
D: TRBD1; J: TRBJ1-1; size: -; V: TRBV23-1; DNA: TGCGCCAGCAGTCAACCCTATACAGGGGGGAGGTACACTGAAGCTTTCTTT; CDR3: CASSQPYTGGRYTEAFF
D: TRBD1; J: TRBJ2-2; size: -; V: TRBV28; DNA: TGTGCCAGCAGCCCGGGACAGGGCGACACCGGGGAGCTGTTTTTT; CDR3: CASSPGQGDTGELFF
D: -; J: TRBJ2-1; size: -; V: TRBV12-5; DNA: TGTGCTAGTGGTTTGGGAAAAAAGACTAGGTTGAATGAGCAGTTCTTC; CDR3: CASGLGKKTRLNEQFF